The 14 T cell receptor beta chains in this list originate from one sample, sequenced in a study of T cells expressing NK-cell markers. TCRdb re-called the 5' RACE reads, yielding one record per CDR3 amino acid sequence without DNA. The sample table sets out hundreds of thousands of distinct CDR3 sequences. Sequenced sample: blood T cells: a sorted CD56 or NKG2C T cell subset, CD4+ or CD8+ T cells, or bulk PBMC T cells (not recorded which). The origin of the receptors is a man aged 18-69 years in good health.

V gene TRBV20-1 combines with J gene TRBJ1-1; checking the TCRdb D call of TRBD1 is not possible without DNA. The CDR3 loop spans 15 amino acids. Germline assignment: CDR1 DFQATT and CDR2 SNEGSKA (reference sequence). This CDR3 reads CSARVRTGENTEAFF.

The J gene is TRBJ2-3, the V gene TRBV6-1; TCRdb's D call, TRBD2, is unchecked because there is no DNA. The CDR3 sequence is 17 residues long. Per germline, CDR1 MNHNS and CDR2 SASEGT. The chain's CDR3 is CASRRTSGGTSTDTQYF.

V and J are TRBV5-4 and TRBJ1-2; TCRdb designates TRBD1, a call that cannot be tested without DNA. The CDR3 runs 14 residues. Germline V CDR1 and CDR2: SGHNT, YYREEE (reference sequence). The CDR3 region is CASSRDGLNYGYTF.

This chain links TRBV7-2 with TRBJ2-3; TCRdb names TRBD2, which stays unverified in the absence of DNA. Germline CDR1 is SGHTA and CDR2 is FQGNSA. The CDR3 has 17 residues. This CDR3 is CASSLVVASGGADTQYF.

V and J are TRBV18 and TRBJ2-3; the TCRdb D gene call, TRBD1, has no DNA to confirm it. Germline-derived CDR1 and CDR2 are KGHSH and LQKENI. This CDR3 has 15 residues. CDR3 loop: CASSLRDSKTDTQYF.

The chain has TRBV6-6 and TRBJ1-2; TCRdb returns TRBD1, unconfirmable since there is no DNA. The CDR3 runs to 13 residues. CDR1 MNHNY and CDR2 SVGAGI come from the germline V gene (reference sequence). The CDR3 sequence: CASTNREFYGYTF.

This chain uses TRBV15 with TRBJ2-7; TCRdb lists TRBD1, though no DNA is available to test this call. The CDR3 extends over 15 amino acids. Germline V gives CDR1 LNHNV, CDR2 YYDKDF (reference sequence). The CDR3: CATSPHHGQGYEQYF.

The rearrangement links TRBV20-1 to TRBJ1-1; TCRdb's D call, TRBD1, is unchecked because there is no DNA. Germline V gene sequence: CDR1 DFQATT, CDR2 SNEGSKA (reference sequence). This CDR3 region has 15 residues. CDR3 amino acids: CSARVVPGANTEAFF.

CDR3 sequence reads: CASSWTAMNTEAFF. V is TRBV6-5 and J is TRBJ1-1. Germline values: CDR1 MNHEY, CDR2 SVGAGI. The CDR3 has 14 residues.

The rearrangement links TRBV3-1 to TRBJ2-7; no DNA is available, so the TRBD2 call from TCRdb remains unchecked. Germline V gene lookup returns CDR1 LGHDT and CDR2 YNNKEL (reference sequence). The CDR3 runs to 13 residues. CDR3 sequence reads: CASSLAQVGEQYF.

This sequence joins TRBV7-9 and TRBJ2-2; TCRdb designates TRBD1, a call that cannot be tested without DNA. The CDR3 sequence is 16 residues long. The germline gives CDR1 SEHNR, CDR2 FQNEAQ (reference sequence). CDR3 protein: CASSLALGGNTGELFF.

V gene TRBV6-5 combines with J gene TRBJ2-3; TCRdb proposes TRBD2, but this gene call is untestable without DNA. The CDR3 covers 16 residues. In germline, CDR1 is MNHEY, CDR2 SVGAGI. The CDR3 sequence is CASSYPQRGVGDTQYF.

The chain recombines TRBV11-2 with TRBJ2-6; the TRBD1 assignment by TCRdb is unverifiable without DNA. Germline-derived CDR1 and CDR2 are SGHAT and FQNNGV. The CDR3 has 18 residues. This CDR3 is CASSFGDRPHSGANVLTF.

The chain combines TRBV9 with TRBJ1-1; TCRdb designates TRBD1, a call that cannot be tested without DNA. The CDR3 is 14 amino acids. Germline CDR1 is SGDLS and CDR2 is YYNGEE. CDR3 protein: CASSDYPQDTEAFF.